These 3 T cell receptor beta chains came from one sample sequenced in a study of patients and donors after allogeneic stem cell transplantation. Each CDR3 protein is one row after TCRdb ran MiXCR on the RT-PCR reads. Of 98,000 or so distinct CDR3 sequences in the sample, about a third were seen once. The sequenced sample was blood, either unsorted or a sorted T cell fraction (not recorded which). These receptors all come from a human donor who was either an allogeneic HSCT recipient or a stem cell or donor lymphocyte infusion donor (not recorded which). It is not recorded whose cells these are; they may come from a transplant donor.

In its sample, this clonotype was seen a few times. The chain has TRBV12-3 or TRBV12-4 and TRBJ1-3, with D perhaps matching TRBD1 (6 bases). CDR3 length equals 14 residues. V dropped 6 bases and J dropped 2 bases, with 11 bases sitting between them. The DNA for the CDR3 is TGTGCCAGCAGCCTAGACAGGACTGGAAACACCATATATTTT. It codes for CASSLDRTGNTIYF.

This clonotype was detected only a few times. J is TRBJ2-1 and V is TRBV11-3, with a weak D call TRBD2 (6 bases). The germline gives CDR1 SGHNT, CDR2 YENEEA. The CDR3 has 13 amino acids. Trimming removed 4 bases from V and 6 bases from J, with 10 bases in between. DNA of the CDR3: TGTGCCAGCAGCTCAGGGACTTCCAATGAGCAGTTCTTC. It yields the protein CASSSGTSNEQFF.

This clonotype was observed many times. The V gene is TRBV24-1, the J gene TRBJ1-5, with D hard to call. CDR1 and CDR2 (germline): KGHDR, SFDVKD. The CDR3 has 9 amino acids. The V end was cut by 9 bases, the J end by 5 bases, with 1 base between. The CDR3 region is CATDQPQHF. DNA for the CDR3: TGTGCCACCGATCAGCCCCAGCATTTT.